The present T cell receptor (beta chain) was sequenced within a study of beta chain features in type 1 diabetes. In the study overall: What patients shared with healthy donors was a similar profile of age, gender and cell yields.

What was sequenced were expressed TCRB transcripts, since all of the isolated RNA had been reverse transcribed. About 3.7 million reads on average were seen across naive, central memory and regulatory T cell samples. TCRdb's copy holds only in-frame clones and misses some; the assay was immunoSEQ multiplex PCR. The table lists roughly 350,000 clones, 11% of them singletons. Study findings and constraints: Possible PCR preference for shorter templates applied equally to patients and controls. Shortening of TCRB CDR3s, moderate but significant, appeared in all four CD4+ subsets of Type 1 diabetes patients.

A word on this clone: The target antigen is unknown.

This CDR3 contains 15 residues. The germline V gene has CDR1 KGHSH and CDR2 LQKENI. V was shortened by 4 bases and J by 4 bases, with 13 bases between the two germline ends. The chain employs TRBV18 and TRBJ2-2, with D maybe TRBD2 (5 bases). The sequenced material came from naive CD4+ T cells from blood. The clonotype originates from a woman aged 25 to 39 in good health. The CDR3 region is CASSRESGGTGELFF. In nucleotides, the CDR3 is TGTGCCAGCTCACGAGAGAGCGGCGGCACCGGGGAGCTGTTTTTT.